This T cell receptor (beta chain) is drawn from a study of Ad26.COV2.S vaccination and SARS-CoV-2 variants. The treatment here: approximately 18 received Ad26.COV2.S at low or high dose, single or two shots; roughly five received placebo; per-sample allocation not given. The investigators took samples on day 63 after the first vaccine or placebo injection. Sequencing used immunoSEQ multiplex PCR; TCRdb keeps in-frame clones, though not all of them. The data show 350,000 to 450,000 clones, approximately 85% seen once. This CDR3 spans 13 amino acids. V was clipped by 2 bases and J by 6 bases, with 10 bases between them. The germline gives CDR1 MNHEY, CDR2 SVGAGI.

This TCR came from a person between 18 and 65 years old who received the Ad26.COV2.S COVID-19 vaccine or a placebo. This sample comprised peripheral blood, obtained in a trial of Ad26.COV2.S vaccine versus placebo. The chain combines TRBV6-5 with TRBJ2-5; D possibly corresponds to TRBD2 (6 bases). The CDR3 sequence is CASSYLGGKTQYF. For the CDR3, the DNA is TGTGCCAGCAGTTACCTCGGGGGAAAGACCCAGTACTTC.